The clone carrying this T cell receptor beta chain was seen only once. These data belong to a study of blood T cell repertoires in COVID-19. The assay was immunoSEQ multiplex PCR, and TCRdb's table has in-frame clones only and misses some. The sample records about 330,000 clones, 80% to 90% being singletons. Looked up from germline, CDR1 is SGHNT and CDR2 is YYREEE (reference sequence). V shed 0 bases and J shed 4 bases, with 13 bases lying between them. CDR3 length: 15 residues. The origin of this receptor is a man younger than 30 who had recovered from COVID-19. The sequenced material came from peripheral blood. The chain links TRBV5-4 to TRBJ1-2; D remains unclear. This CDR3 reads CASSLARDTAYGYTF. The CDR3 DNA follows: TGTGCCAGCAGCTTGGCCCGCGATACCGCCTATGGCTACACCTTC.